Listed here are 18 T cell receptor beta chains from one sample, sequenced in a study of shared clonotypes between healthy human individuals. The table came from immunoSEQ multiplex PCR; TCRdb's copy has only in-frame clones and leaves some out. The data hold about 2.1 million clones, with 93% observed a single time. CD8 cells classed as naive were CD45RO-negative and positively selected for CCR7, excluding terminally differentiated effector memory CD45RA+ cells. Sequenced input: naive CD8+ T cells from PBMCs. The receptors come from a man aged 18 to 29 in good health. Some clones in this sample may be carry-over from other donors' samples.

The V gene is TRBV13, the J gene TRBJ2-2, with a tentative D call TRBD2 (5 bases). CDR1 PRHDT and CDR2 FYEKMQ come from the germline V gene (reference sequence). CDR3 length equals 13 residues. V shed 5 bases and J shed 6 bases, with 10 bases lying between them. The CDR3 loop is CASSAGPPGELFF. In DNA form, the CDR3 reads TGTGCCAGCAGCGCGGGTCCTCCCGGGGAGCTGTTTTTT.

For the CDR3, the DNA is TGTGCCAGCAGTTTATGGGGACAGAATCAGCCCCAGCATTTT. This encodes CASSLWGQNQPQHF. V usage is TRBV27 and J usage is TRBJ1-5, with TRBD1 matching 7 bases. From germline, CDR1 is MNHEY and CDR2 SMNVEV (reference sequence). This CDR3 region has 14 residues. V was clipped by 1 base and J by 4 bases; unmatched bases: 1.

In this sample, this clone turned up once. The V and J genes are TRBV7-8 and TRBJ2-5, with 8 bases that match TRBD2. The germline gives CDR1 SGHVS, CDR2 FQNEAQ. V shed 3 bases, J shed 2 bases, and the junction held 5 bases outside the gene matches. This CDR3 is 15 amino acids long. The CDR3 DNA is TGTGCCAGCAGCTTGGGTAGCGGGATTCAAGAGACCCAGTACTTC. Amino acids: CASSLGSGIQETQYF.

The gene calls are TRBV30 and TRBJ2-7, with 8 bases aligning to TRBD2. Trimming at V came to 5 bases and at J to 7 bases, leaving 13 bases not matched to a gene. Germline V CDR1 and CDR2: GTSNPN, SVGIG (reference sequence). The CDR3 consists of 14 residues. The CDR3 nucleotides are TGTGCCTGGGGGCCGGGACTAGGGCCCCAGGAGCAGTACTTC. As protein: CAWGPGLGPQEQYF.

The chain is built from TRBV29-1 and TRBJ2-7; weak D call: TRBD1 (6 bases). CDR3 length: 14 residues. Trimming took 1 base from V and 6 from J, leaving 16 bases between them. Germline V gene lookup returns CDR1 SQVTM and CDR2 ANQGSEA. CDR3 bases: TGCAGCGTTGAAGGTAGCAACAGGGCTGCCGAGCAGTACTTC. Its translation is CSVEGSNRAAEQYF.

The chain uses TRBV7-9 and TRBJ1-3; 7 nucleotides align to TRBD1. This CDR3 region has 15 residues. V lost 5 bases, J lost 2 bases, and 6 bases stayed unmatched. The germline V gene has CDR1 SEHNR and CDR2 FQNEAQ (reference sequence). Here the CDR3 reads CASSTEGAAGNTIYF. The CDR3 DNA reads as TGTGCCAGCAGCACTGAGGGGGCGGCTGGAAACACCATATATTTT.

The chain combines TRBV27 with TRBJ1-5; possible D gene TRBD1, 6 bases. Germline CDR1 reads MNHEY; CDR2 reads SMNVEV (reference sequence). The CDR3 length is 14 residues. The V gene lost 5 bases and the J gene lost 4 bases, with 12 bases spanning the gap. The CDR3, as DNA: TGTGCCAGCAGTCCGGGGACACTTAATCAGCCCCAGCATTTT. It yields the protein CASSPGTLNQPQHF.

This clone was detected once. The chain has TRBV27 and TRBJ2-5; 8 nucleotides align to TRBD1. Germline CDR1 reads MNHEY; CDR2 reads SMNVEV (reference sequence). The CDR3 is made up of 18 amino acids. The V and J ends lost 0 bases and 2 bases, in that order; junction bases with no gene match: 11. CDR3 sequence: CASSLSPGTGHFQETQYF. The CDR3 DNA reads TGTGCCAGCAGTTTATCCCCAGGGACAGGACATTTTCAAGAGACCCAGTACTTC.

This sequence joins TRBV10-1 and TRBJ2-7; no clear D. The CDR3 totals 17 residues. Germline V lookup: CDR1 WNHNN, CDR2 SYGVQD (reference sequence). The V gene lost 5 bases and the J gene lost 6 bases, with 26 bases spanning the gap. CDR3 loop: CASSIRYGVAPGGEQYF. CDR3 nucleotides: TGCGCCAGCAGTATCCGATATGGGGTCGCCCCCGGTGGCGAGCAGTACTTC.

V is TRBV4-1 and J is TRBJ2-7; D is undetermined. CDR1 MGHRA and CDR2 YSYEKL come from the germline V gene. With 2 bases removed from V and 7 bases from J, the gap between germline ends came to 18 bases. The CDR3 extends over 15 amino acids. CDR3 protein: CASSQSQTVIREQYF. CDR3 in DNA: TGCGCCAGCAGCCAATCGCAGACCGTGATTAGGGAGCAGTACTTC.

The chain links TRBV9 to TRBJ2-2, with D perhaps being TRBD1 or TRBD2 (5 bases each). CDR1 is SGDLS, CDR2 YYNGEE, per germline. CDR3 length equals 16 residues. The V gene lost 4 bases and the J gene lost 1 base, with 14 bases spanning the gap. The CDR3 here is CASSSWGSMNTGELFF. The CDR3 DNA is TGTGCCAGCAGCTCTTGGGGGTCTATGAACACCGGGGAGCTGTTTTTT.

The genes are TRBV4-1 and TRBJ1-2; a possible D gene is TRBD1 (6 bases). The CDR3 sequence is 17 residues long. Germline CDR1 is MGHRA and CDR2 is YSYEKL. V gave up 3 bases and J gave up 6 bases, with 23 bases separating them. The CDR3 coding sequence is TGCGCCAGCAGCCACCGCGGACAGACTTCCTATCGGGATGGCTACACCTTC. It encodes CASSHRGQTSYRDGYTF.

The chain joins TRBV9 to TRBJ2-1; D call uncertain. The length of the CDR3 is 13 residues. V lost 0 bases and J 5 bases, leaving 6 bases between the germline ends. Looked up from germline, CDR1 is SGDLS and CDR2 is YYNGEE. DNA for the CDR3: TGTGCCAGCAGCGTAGTCGGTCACAATGAGCAGTTCTTC. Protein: CASSVVGHNEQFF.

For the CDR3, the DNA is TGTGCCAGCAGTTTGTTTGGGGGAAACACCATATATTTT. Its translation: CASSLFGGNTIYF. The chain employs TRBV28 and TRBJ1-3; D not resolved. Per the germline V gene, CDR1 is MDHEN and CDR2 is SYDVKM. Trimming took off 3 bases at V and 4 bases at J, with 7 bases between the two ends. The CDR3 runs to 13 residues.

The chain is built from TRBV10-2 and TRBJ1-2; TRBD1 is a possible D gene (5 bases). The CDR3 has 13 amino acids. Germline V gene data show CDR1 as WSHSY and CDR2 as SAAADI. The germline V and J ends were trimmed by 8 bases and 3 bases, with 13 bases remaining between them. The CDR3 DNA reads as TGCGCCAGCTTGGGGGAGATATACTATGGCTACACCTTC. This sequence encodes CASLGEIYYGYTF.

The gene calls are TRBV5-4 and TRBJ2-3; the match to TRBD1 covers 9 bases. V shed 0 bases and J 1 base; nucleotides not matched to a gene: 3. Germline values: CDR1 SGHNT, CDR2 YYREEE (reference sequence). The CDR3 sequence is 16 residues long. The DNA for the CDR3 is TGTGCCAGCAGCTTGGAGCGGGACAGGGGCACAGATACGCAGTATTTT. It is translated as CASSLERDRGTDTQYF.

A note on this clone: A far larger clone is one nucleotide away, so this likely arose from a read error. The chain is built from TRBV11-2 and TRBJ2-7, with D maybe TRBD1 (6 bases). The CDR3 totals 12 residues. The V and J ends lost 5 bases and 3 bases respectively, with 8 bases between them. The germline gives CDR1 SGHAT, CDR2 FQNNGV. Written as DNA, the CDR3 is TGTGCCAGCAGCCCCAGGGGCTACGAGCAGTACTTC. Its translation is CASSPRGYEQYF.

CDR3 nucleotide sequence: TGCGCCAGCAGCCGACCCGAGGGCTTGAACACCGGGGAGCTGTTTTTT. Protein: CASSRPEGLNTGELFF. The chain joins TRBV4-1 to TRBJ2-2, with D perhaps matching TRBD2 (5 bases). V was shortened by 4 bases and J by 1 base, with 13 bases between the two germline ends. The CDR3 length is 16 residues. Germline V gene data show CDR1 as MGHRA and CDR2 as YSYEKL.